The 18 T cell receptor beta chains listed next were all sequenced from one sample in a study of T cell clonality in common variable immunodeficiency. Profiling relied on immunoSEQ multiplex PCR, and the TCRdb table lists in-frame clones only, not all of them. The sample presents some 52,000 clones, none singletons. The sample was peripheral blood mononuclear cells. The receptors were sampled from a person aged 18 to 70 in good health.

This clone was seen repeatedly, ten times or more. The read comes to an end 3 residues before the CDR3 does, leaving the germline J gene to fill in the end. The gene calls are TRBV5-1 and TRBJ1-1; 7 bases align to TRBD1. CDR1 and CDR2 from the germline V gene are SGHRS and YFSETQ. V was clipped by 3 bases and J by 5 bases; unmatched bases: 7. The CDR3 is made up of 14 amino acids. The chain's CDR3 is CASSSGGQRTEAFF. The CDR3 bases that were read are TGCGCCAGCAGCTCCGGGGGACAGAGAACTGAA.

Of note for this clone: Read coverage stops 3 residues before the CDR3 terminus; the germline J gene supplies the remainder. The chain carries TRBV19 and TRBJ1-6, with 7 bases that match TRBD1. The germline V gene encodes CDR1 LNHDA and CDR2 SQIVND (reference sequence). The trim removed 4 bases at V and 7 bases at J, leaving 10 bases unmatched. The CDR3 sequence is 16 residues long. The CDR3 protein is CASSKGATGRNSPLHF. The CDR3 DNA, read in part, is TGTGCCAGTAGTAAAGGGGCGACAGGGAGGAATTCACCC.

This clone was found many times. The sequence runs out 3 residues before the end of the CDR3; the remainder is reconstructed from the germline J gene. The chain employs TRBV5-1 and TRBJ2-5, with TRBD1 as a possible D gene (5 bases). Germline-derived CDR1 and CDR2 are SGHRS and YFSETQ. V was cut by 0 bases and J by 6 bases, with 12 bases left in between. This CDR3 has 14 amino acids. The CDR3 protein is CASSLDPGYQTQYF. The sequenced part of the CDR3 DNA is TGCGCCAGCAGCTTGGACCCAGGGTACCAGACC.

This clone was observed many times. The CDR3 end falls 3 residues outside the read, so it is completed with the germline J gene. The chain links TRBV20-1 to TRBJ2-7, with TRBD2 identical over 8 bases. V shed 6 bases and J 4 bases; nucleotides not matched to a gene: 8. Germline assignment: CDR1 DFQATT and CDR2 SNEGSKA (reference sequence). The CDR3 consists of 13 residues. The CDR3 here is CSAIAGLLYEQYF. The CDR3 DNA, read in part, is TGCAGTGCAATAGCGGGACTCCTTTACGAG.

This clone was recorded at least ten times. The CDR3 goes on 3 residues after the read ends, and that part is filled in from the germline J gene. The rearrangement links TRBV30 to TRBJ2-1; TRBD2 agrees at 8 bases. There are 14 residues in the CDR3. Germline loops: CDR1 GTSNPN, CDR2 SVGIG (reference sequence). Trimming took 2 bases from V and 3 from J; bases not matched to a gene: 3. The CDR3 here is CAWSRLAIYNEQFF. CDR3 DNA (partial): TGTGCCTGGAGTAGACTAGCGATCTACAATGAG.

The sample holds many counts of this clone. The sequence runs out 3 residues before the end of the CDR3; the remainder is reconstructed from the germline J gene. This chain joins TRBV10-3 and TRBJ2-3; D may be TRBD1 (5 bases). Trimming removed 3 bases from V and 0 bases from J, with 10 bases in between. The CDR3 loop spans 15 amino acids. The V gene's germline CDR1 is ENHRY and CDR2 SYGVKD. CDR3 in amino acids: CAISDHRTSTDTQYF. The CDR3 DNA, read in part, is TGTGCCATCAGTGATCACAGGACGAGCACAGATACG.

This clone was detected ten times or more. The read gets to within 3 residues of the CDR3 end, and the germline J gene fills in the rest. The chain uses TRBV5-6 and TRBJ1-3, with 9 bases identical to TRBD1. J lost 2 bases, V lost 6 bases, and 6 bases had no gene match. The CDR3 is 15 amino acids. Germline CDR1 and CDR2: SGHDT and YYEEEE. CDR3 sequence reads: CASKGTGWPGNTIYF. Incomplete CDR3 DNA: TGTGCCAGCAAAGGGACAGGGTGGCCTGGAAACACC.

This clone showed up many times. The sequence runs out 3 residues before the end of the CDR3; the remainder is reconstructed from the germline J gene. The J gene is TRBJ2-7, the V gene TRBV7-9; 7 nucleotides line up with TRBD2. Per germline, CDR1 SEHNR and CDR2 FQNEAQ (reference sequence). V shed 3 bases and J 1 base; nucleotides not matched to a gene: 6. CDR3 length: 15 residues. The sequenced CDR3 bases are TGTGCCAGCAGCTTCGGGACTATTACGTCCTACGAG. Translated, it gives CASSFGTITSYE. The entire CDR3 reads CASSFGTITSYEQYF. Using reference TRBV7-9 and TRBJ2-7 for the parts outside the CDR3, the full variable domain is DTGVSQNPRHKITKRGQNVTFRCDPISEHNRLYWYRQTLGQGPEFLTYFQNEAQLEKSRLLSDRFSAERPKGSFSTLEIQRTEQGDSAMYLCASSFGTITSYEQYFGPGTRLTVT.

In its sample, this clone was seen many times. CDR3: CASSRISNQPQHF. The sequenced part of the CDR3 DNA is TGTGCCAGCAGCCGTATTAGCAATCAGCCC. The V and J genes are TRBV7-2 and TRBJ1-5, with unresolved D. The read gets to within 3 residues of the CDR3 end, and the germline J gene fills in the rest. V was cut by 5 bases and J by 0 bases, with 5 bases left in between. This CDR3 is 13 amino acids long. The germline gives CDR1 SGHTA, CDR2 FQGNSA.

This clone was found many times. The CDR3 extends 3 residues past the end of the read, so its final part is completed from the germline J gene. The rearrangement uses TRBV30 and TRBJ1-1, with TRBD1 matching 8 bases. Trimming removed 3 bases from V and 4 bases from J; junction bases left unmatched: 1. The germline CDR1 and CDR2 sequences are GTSNPN and SVGIG (reference sequence). The CDR3 has 12 amino acids. The DNA read from the CDR3 is TGTGCCTGGAGGCAGGGGGCCACTGAA. Protein sequence: CAWRQGATE. The full CDR3 protein reads CAWRQGATEAFF.

This clone was counted ten times or more. The read halts 3 residues ahead of the CDR3 end, with the missing end drawn from the germline J gene. The rearrangement uses TRBV20-1 and TRBJ2-5; possibly TRBD2 for D (6 bases). The CDR3 has 13 amino acids. Trimming took off 6 bases at V and 5 bases at J, with 16 bases between the two ends. The germline V gene has CDR1 DFQATT and CDR2 SNEGSKA (reference sequence). CDR3 DNA (partial): TGCAGTGCCGACCCGGGGACTGTGGAGACC. Its translation is CSADPGTVET. The full CDR3 sequence reads CSADPGTVETQYF.

Notes on this clone: The read ends 3 residues early relative to the CDR3; the germline J gene fills the gap. The chain has TRBV7-2 and TRBJ2-5; TRBD1 aligns across 11 bases. V trimming: 4 bases; J trimming: 5 bases; junction bases outside the gene matches: 0. Germline V gene data show CDR1 as SGHTA and CDR2 as FQGNSA. The CDR3 extends over 13 amino acids. This CDR3 is CASSWDRGETQYF. Incomplete CDR3 DNA: TGTGCCAGCAGCTGGGACAGGGGGGAGACC.

This clone appeared many times. The read falls 3 residues short of the CDR3 end, and the missing part is taken from the germline J gene. The chain employs TRBV11-2 and TRBJ2-2; D is undetermined. Germline CDR1 reads SGHAT; CDR2 reads FQNNGV. Trimming shortened V by 2 bases and J by 6 bases, and 7 bases separated the two germline ends. The CDR3 is 13 residues long. The chain's CDR3 is CASSLLSSGELFF. The CDR3 bases that were read are TGTGCCAGCAGCTTACTCAGTTCCGGGGAG.

This clone has a count of ten or more. The read finishes 3 residues shy of the CDR3 end, and the germline J gene is used to complete it. The chain joins TRBV30 to TRBJ2-1, with TRBD1 as a possible D gene (5 bases). With 1 base removed from V and 7 bases from J, the gap between germline ends came to 11 bases. The CDR3 runs to 13 residues. From germline, CDR1 is GTSNPN and CDR2 SVGIG (reference sequence). The CDR3 bases that were read are TGTGCCTGGAGTGCAGGGAATACGAATGAG. Translation gives CAWSAGNTNE. The whole CDR3 region reads CAWSAGNTNEQFF.

This clone was picked up many times. The read ends 3 residues before the CDR3 terminus; that terminus is restored from the germline J gene. The chain employs TRBV10-1 and TRBJ2-7; D is unclear. CDR1 WNHNN and CDR2 SYGVQD come from the germline V gene (reference sequence). The ends were cut back, 2 bases at V and 6 bases at J, with 8 bases in the middle. The length of the CDR3 is 12 residues. The CDR3 loop reads CASSENQFEQYF. The sequenced part of the CDR3 DNA is TGCGCCAGCAGTGAGAACCAGTTCGAG.

This clone occurred many times. The read is 3 residues too short to cover the CDR3 end, so that end is filled in from the germline J gene. The J gene is TRBJ2-7, the V gene TRBV5-1, with 10 bases identical to TRBD1. With 4 bases clipped from V and 5 bases from J, the junction kept 6 bases outside the gene matches. The CDR3 spans 14 residues. Germline loops: CDR1 SGHRS, CDR2 YFSETQ. Here the CDR3 reads CASSQDRGADEQYF. The DNA read from the CDR3 is TGCGCCAGCAGCCAGGACAGGGGGGCCGACGAG.

There are a few counts of this clone. The read terminates 3 residues before the CDR3 end, so the remaining end is supplied by the germline J gene. This chain links TRBV6-2 or TRBV6-3 with TRBJ1-2; no firm D call. This CDR3 has 13 amino acids. Germline V lookup: CDR1 MNHEY, CDR2 SVGEGT. The CDR3 sequence: CAILNPPDYDYTF. The sequenced CDR3 bases are TGTGCCATCCTTAACCCTCCAGACTACGAC.

The sample holds many counts of this clone. The read ends 3 residues before the CDR3 terminus; that terminus is restored from the germline J gene. The V gene is TRBV7-9, the J gene TRBJ2-7; 7 bases are shared with TRBD2. The CDR3 runs to 15 residues. J gave up 2 bases and V 2 bases, and 6 bases lay outside the gene matches. Germline V lookup: CDR1 SEHNR, CDR2 FQNEAQ (reference sequence). CDR3 sequence reads: CASSLTNGGTYEQYF. The sequenced CDR3 bases are TGTGCCAGCAGCTTAACTAACGGGGGGACCTACGAG.